A selection of T cell receptor beta chains follows, all from one sample in a study of CD8 T cells in ankylosing spondylitis. Using its own MiXCR run on the 5' RACE reads, TCRdb lists one record per CDR3 protein. The data show about 220,000 distinct CDR3 sequences, with about 26% seen just once and about 6.9% held by the top ten. Sequenced input: blood, either unsorted or a sorted T cell fraction (not recorded which). The receptors shown here come from a male donor with ankylosing spondylitis or in good health (not recorded which). CDR3s include the opening cysteine and the closing phenylalanine or tryptophan. Each record gives: J gene, D gene, clone size, V gene, CDR3 protein, CDR3 DNA. A D gene is named only where the DNA matches it firmly. The listing skips clone size in some rows; elsewhere it reads once, few, many or a size class.

J: TRBJ1-4
D: NA
size: NA
V: TRBV20-1
CDR3: CSATRTDPNPKLFF
DNA: TGCAGTGCTACCCGGACTGACCCTAATCCGAAACTGTTTTTT

J: TRBJ2-3
D: NA
size: NA
V: TRBV24-1
CDR3: CATSDYQGADTQYF
DNA: TGTGCCACCAGTGATTATCAAGGGGCAGATACGCAGTATTTT

J: TRBJ2-2
D: NA
size: NA
V: TRBV20-1
CDR3: CSATFPENTGELFF
DNA: TGCAGTGCTACGTTCCCGGAGAACACCGGGGAGCTGTTTTTT

J: TRBJ1-1
D: NA
size: NA
V: TRBV20-1
CDR3: CSASVQRKNTEAFF
DNA: TGCAGTGCTAGTGTCCAGAGAAAGAACACTGAAGCTTTCTTT

J: TRBJ1-1
D: TRBD1
size: NA
V: TRBV20-1
CDR3: CSARARDRVGTEAFF
DNA: TGCAGTGCTAGAGCTCGGGACAGGGTCGGCACTGAAGCTTTCTTT

J: TRBJ2-7
D: TRBD2
size: NA
V: TRBV6-5
CDR3: CASSVLAGFYEQYF
DNA: TGTGCCAGCAGTGTACTAGCGGGGTTCTACGAGCAGTACTTC

J: TRBJ2-3
D: NA
size: many
V: TRBV12-3/TRBV12-4
CDR3: CASSLTGNTLTDTQYF
DNA: TGTGCCAGCAGTTTGACCGGGAACACGCTCACAGATACGCAGTATTTT

J: TRBJ1-2
D: NA
size: many
V: TRBV6-1
CDR3: CASNPGRSGNGYTF
DNA: TGTGCCAGCAACCCGGGGAGATCAGGGAATGGCTACACCTTC

J: TRBJ2-3
D: NA
size: many
V: TRBV5-1
CDR3: CASRVVRVTDTQYF
DNA: TGCGCCAGCAGAGTCGTTCGGGTCACAGATACGCAGTATTTT

J: TRBJ2-5
D: NA
size: few
V: TRBV5-1
CDR3: CASGPFRGRGETQYF
DNA: TGCGCCAGCGGTCCCTTCCGGGGGCGAGGGGAGACCCAGTACTTC

J: TRBJ1-1
D: TRBD1
size: many
V: TRBV20-1
CDR3: CSARYPGGNTEAFF
DNA: TGCAGTGCTAGATACCCAGGGGGGAACACTGAAGCTTTCTTT

J: TRBJ2-7
D: TRBD1
size: NA
V: TRBV28
CDR3: CASSWDRGSPSEQYF
DNA: TGTGCCAGCAGTTGGGACAGGGGGTCCCCCTCCGAGCAGTACTTC

J: TRBJ2-3
D: NA
size: NA
V: TRBV30
CDR3: CAWSRSMFSSDTQYF
DNA: TGTGCCTGGAGTCGGTCAATGTTCAGCTCAGATACGCAGTATTTT

J: TRBJ1-1
D: NA
size: many
V: TRBV20-1
CDR3: CSAREVVNTEAFF
DNA: TGCAGTGCTAGAGAGGTAGTGAACACTGAAGCTTTCTTT

J: TRBJ2-7
D: TRBD2
size: many
V: TRBV12-3/TRBV12-4
CDR3: CASRTGTTGSYEQYF
DNA: TGTGCCAGTCGAACCGGGACTACGGGGTCCTACGAGCAGTACTTC

J: TRBJ1-1
D: NA
size: many
V: TRBV5-5
CDR3: CASSLVDRNEAFF
DNA: TGTGCCAGCAGCTTGGTTGACCGAAATGAAGCTTTCTTT

J: TRBJ2-3
D: TRBD2
size: many
V: TRBV5-5
CDR3: CASSLPTSGRGRDTQYF
DNA: TGTGCCAGCAGCTTACCCACTAGCGGGAGGGGCAGAGATACGCAGTATTTT

J: TRBJ2-1
D: NA
size: many
V: TRBV10-3
CDR3: CAISGGDVGEQFF
DNA: TGTGCCATCAGTGGCGGGGACGTTGGAGAGCAGTTCTTC

J: TRBJ2-7
D: TRBD2
size: NA
V: TRBV7-2
CDR3: CASSLVLADYEQYF
DNA: TGTGCCAGCAGCTTAGTTCTAGCGGACTACGAGCAGTACTTC

J: TRBJ2-3
D: NA
size: many
V: TRBV10-3
CDR3: CAMRRDRRDTQYF
DNA: TGTGCCATGCGCCGGGACCGAAGGGATACGCAGTATTTT

J: TRBJ2-7
D: TRBD2
size: many
V: TRBV5-6
CDR3: CASSLVLAGDEQYF
DNA: TGTGCCAGCAGCTTGGTGTTAGCGGGAGACGAGCAGTACTTC

J: TRBJ2-7
D: TRBD1
size: few
V: TRBV5-1
CDR3: CASSLAGTGDWEQYF
DNA: TGCGCCAGCAGCTTGGCCGGGACAGGGGATTGGGAGCAGTACTTC

J: TRBJ1-1
D: NA
size: NA
V: TRBV7-9
CDR3: CASSLTDSEAFF
DNA: TGTGCCAGCAGCTTAACGGACAGTGAAGCTTTCTTT

J: TRBJ1-2
D: NA
size: once
V: TRBV18
CDR3: CASSLTQNDGYTF
DNA: TGTGCCAGCTCACTAACACAGAACGATGGCTACACCTTC

J: TRBJ2-1
D: NA
size: many
V: TRBV20-1
CDR3: CSARHNEQFF
DNA: TGCAGTGCTAGGCACAATGAGCAGTTCTTC

J: TRBJ1-2
D: TRBD1
size: few
V: TRBV18
CDR3: CASSPLDRDYGYTF
DNA: TGTGCCAGCTCACCACTGGACAGGGACTATGGCTACACCTTC

J: TRBJ2-5
D: TRBD2
size: few
V: TRBV6-5
CDR3: CASSYSGPSGQETQYF
DNA: TGTGCCAGCAGTTACTCGGGGCCTAGCGGGCAAGAGACCCAGTACTTC